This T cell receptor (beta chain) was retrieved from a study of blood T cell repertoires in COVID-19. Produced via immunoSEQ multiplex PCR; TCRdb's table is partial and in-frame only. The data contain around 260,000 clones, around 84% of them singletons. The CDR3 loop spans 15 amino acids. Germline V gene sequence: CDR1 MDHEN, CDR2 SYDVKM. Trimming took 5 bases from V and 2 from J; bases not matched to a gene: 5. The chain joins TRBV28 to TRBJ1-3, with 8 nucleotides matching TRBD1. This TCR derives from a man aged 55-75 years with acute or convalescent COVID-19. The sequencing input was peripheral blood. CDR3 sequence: CASSPDRDAGNTIYF. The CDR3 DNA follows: TGTGCCAGCAGTCCGGACAGGGACGCTGGAAACACCATATATTTT.